The source of this T cell receptor beta chain is a study of cytomegalovirus exposure and HLA in healthy donors (dated by TCRdb to between 2016 and 2019). Some background on the complete study: According to an earlier analysis of around 600 of the donors, 200 million or so T cells yielded 100 million or so unique TCR beta sequences and around 300 Gb of sequence data. An early release covering approximately 600 HLA-typed donors comprised approximately 290 gigabases of sequencing data and around 80 million unique TCR sequences. The genetic ancestry cluster associated with self-reported Caucasian donors included 81% of the 398 genotyped donors. The aim of the study was to test whether cataloging public T cell receptors could identify signatures of past pathogen exposure. Using immunosequencing, the study profiled T cell repertoires from about 610 subjects and related those repertoires to cytomegalovirus serostatus. Along with the 666-subject first cohort, a separate validation cohort of over a hundred different subjects was used. To predict cytomegalovirus infection status, the study combined high-throughput TCR immunosequencing, statistical association of individual TCRs with disease status, and machine learning. In a later analysis, previously published TCR beta repertoires from 550 to 750 donors were re-analyzed and high-resolution HLA genotyping was added so that TCR occurrence patterns could be studied. The later analysis used no new phenotypic data to find candidate immune exposures, relying instead on TCR beta sequences and their occurrence across donors. In an earlier analysis of 587 of the donors, high-throughput TCR beta sequencing was used to judge whether each TCR beta V gene segment behaved as functional or pseudogenic. Donor age, sex, ethnicity and CMV serostatus were compiled alongside the repertoire data. A later genetic analysis took genome-wide SNP genotypes for about three fifths of the 666 donors and used that subset as a discovery cohort. All discovery cohort repertoires had been generated using a single sequencing platform. Both class I and class II loci were covered by HLA typing, at four-digit resolution. The number of donors typed differed by locus, with roughly 629-640 for A, B, C, DRB1 and DQB1, 522 for DQA1, about 610 for DPA1, and about 450 for DPB1. Because of strong linkage in the cohort, five DR-DQ haplotypes were treated as single units for association and clustering. Across roughly 420 genotyped donors of the cohort, an average of 235,054 unique TCR beta nucleotide sequences per donor were sequenced, and roughly 20% of those sequences were non-productive.

To prepare the library, the immunoSEQ multiplex PCR assay was applied. The multiplex PCR relied on a mix of 60 forward primers for TCR Vbeta segments and 13 reverse primers for TCR Jbeta segments. The CDR3 region of rearranged TCR beta genes was amplified from genomic DNA with a multiplex PCR assay. The amplified TCR beta libraries were sequenced on the Illumina HiSeq System as 87-base-pair reads. Concerning the study's data processing: Across the 670 or so repertoires, a later analysis counted approximately 75 million unique TCR beta chains, 9.5 million to 12 million of which were shared by at least two donors. Raw reads were error-corrected and collapsed into unique sequences by a nearest-neighbor algorithm in which closely related sequences were merged to remove PCR and sequencing errors. CDR3 sequences were aligned to IMGT reference sequences to assign V, D and J gene segments. Each retained sequence needed at least a six-nucleotide match to both a V gene segment and a J gene segment. Rearrangements were classified as productive when the CDR3 lacked stop codons and remained in frame with V and J, and all other rearrangements were classified as non-productive. Following IMGT convention, CDR3 was defined as the stretch from the second conserved V-encoded cysteine up to the conserved J-encoded phenylalanine. The earlier analysis of about 570 of the donors excluded any sequence lacking an unambiguous match to a single V gene segment. An earlier analysis of a few hundred of the donors called V segments functional above 56.7% productive rearrangements and segregating when the between-donor standard deviation exceeded 5%. To diagnose cytomegalovirus status from the catalog of TCR beta chain sequences, a statistical classification framework was built. In a later analysis, TCR nucleotide sequences were compared against IMGT/GENE-DB human TR gene sequences so that V and J genes could be assigned. In a later analysis, CDR3 sequences and most-parsimonious VDJ recombination scenarios were assigned using the TCRdist pipeline. In a later analysis, every TCR beta chain was defined by the combination of its CDR3 amino acid sequence and its V-gene family, and reads without a unique V-gene family were dropped. To address suspected cross-contamination and a sequencing artifact, a later analysis removed 592 highly shared, low-generation-probability nucleotide sequences. In a later analysis, a clonal expansion index for each public chain was calculated from normalized within-repertoire ranks of inferred template counts. Generation probabilities in a later analysis came from a VDJ recombination model fitted to out-of-frame rearrangements, and those results were checked against IGoR. Hypergeometric tests were used in a later analysis to score TCR-TCR, TCR-HLA and TCR-CMV co-occurrence, with a repertoire-size bias correction applied to the TCR pairs. In a later analysis, false discovery rates were estimated by permuting HLA or CMV assignments 20 times. A later analysis grouped co-occurring TCRs with DBSCAN, adding TCRdist sequence similarity when clustering within HLA-allele-positive subsets. Co-occurrence clustering excluded repertoires with fewer than 30,000 or more than 120,000 public chains, plus five with anomalous nucleotide sharing. Not all clones reach the TCRdb copy of this immuneACCESS table, which keeps in-frame sequences only. Checked studies attribute under half of the gap to unresolved V genes and leave the rest unexplained. V, J and clone size are those of that table, while D and trimming were read from the DNA. The sample table lists 220,000 or so clones, approximately 79% of them with a count of one. The ten largest clones take up around 1.7% of the sample.

The cohort comprised around 690 healthy bone marrow donors. Cohort members were all nominally healthy when sampled, although unrecorded immune exposures were likely present. The donor tested CMV seronegative and was one of the 352 seronegative cohort members. Each donor provided a peripheral blood sample, and peripheral blood mononuclear cells were used for TCR beta sequencing. The Qiagen DNeasy Blood Extraction Kit was used to extract genomic DNA from the blood cell samples. Study-wide conclusions, independent of this receptor: In a later analysis, HLA-associated TCR beta chains showed more clonal expansion and lower generation probabilities than non-associated chains that were equally common. A further reported finding was that TCR beta sequences accurately predicted the HLA-A and HLA-B alleles for most subjects in the first cohort. A later analysis found that most CMV-associated TCR beta chains appeared HLA-restricted, with HLA associations seemingly driven largely by CMV exposure. In a later analysis, the rate of TCR association differed among HLA loci, with DRB1 alleles having the most associated TCRs and HLA-C alleles having the fewest. A few of the identified cytomegalovirus-associated TCR beta chains were confirmed in vitro to be specific for cytomegalovirus antigens. The classifier was reported to diagnose cytomegalovirus status with high specificity and sensitivity in both the original cohort and the validation cohort. In a later genetic analysis, a missense DCLRE1C variant was associated with V-gene and J-gene trimming of TCR beta chains, and the association was replicated in an independent cohort. When HLA alleles, especially DR and DQ, strongly co-occurred, attributing TCR associations to individual alleles was difficult. In the study, around 160 TCR beta chains were listed as associated with cytomegalovirus. Roughly uniform sequencing depth across donors was assumed in presence/absence analyses, although this assumption may not hold. Some IMGT-functional V segments, including TRBV6-2 and TRBV6-3, could not be distinguished by the 87-base-pair reads and were therefore excluded. Because counts were too low, approximately 18 rarely observed V segments, including chromosome 9 orphons, were excluded from the earlier analysis of about 500 of the donors. The authors suggested that the approach could potentially be extended to other disease states and immunological phenotypes. Because HLA typing was missing for some donors at each locus, association tests included only the typed subset. Specific HLA alleles were associated with more than 15,000 TCR beta sequences at a false discovery rate of 0.05 in a later analysis. Correlated functional status among segregating V segments might be attributable to linkage disequilibrium, but an unknown experimental factor could not be ruled out. Only TCR beta chains were sequenced in this cohort, and the absence of alpha or paired-chain data limited detectable features. In an earlier analysis of fewer than 750 of the donors, most TCR beta V segments were observed in productive rearrangements about 87% or about 30% of the time, broadly matching IMGT annotations. In a later genetic analysis, fewer N-insertions in productive TCRs were reported among donors in an Asian-associated ancestry cluster than the roughly 640-donor mean. The sequencing pipeline was judged likely to have produced a cluster of highly shared sequence variants as a technical artifact. Most TCR sequences were seen in very few donors, while some public TCRs were found in many individuals. For the cohort, immune exposure information was limited to CMV serostatus. A later analysis reported that several top co-occurrence clusters appeared linked to parvovirus B19, influenza, CMV and Epstein-Barr virus.

Note on this clone: The clone's antigen remains unknown. No base quality information exists; no much larger clone differs at one position.

Inclusive of the bounding cysteine and phenylalanine, the CDR3 is 13 residues long. Of all the DNA, just the CDR3 is kept, 39 bases in frame from base 1. The germline V gene provides CDR1 SQVTM and CDR2 ANQGSEA. V and J lose 6 bases and 3 bases, and a span of 9 bases separates them. The clonotype comes from a man aged 45 to 65 in good health and CMV-seronegative. The V gene is TRBV29-1 and the J gene is TRBJ2-6, and perhaps TRBD2 as D gene, on 5 matching bases. The sequenced material came from PBMCs. The bases are TGCAGCGTCGGGGTGGTTGGGGCCAACGTCCTGACTTTC. It translates to CSVGVVGANVLTF.